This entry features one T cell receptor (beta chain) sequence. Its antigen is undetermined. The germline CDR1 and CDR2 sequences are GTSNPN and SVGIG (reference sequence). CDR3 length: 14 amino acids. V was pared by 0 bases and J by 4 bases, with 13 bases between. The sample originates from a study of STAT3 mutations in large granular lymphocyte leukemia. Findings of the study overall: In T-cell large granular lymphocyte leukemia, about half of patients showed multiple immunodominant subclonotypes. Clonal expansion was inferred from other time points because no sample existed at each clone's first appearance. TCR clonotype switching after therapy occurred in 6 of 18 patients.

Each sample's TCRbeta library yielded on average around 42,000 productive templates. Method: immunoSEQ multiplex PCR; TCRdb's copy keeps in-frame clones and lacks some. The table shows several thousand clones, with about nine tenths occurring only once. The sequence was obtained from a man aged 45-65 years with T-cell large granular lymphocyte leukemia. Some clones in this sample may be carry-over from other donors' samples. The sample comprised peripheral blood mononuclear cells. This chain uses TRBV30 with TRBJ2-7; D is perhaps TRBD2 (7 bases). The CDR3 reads CAWSVGGGGYEQYF. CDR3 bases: TGTGCCTGGAGTGTAGGAGGGGGGGGATACGAGCAGTACTTC.